This paragraph covers one TCR beta chain sequence. Antigen unknown. Assay: immunoSEQ multiplex PCR; the TCRdb copy retains only in-frame clones and omits some. The data show under 80,000 clones, approximately 76% seen once. The sample belongs to a study of vaccination effects on CD4 cells after COVID-19. For the study at large: Samples gathered post-vaccine arrived a median of 72 days past the second dose. Study-wide findings and caveats: Only 1 of 255 vaccine-induced clones from healthy vaccinees cross-reacted with common cold coronaviruses.

The CDR3 runs to 15 residues. Germline assignment: CDR1 LGHDT and CDR2 YNNKEL (reference sequence). The ends were cut back, 3 bases at V and 8 bases at J, with 19 bases in the middle. Before sequencing took place, the ViraFEST assay used viral peptide pools to expand antigen-specific CD4+ T cells. Subsequent to roughly 10 days of culture, CD4+ T cells were isolated. Every participant took two doses of the BNT162b2 or mRNA-1273 vaccine. Here the sequenced sample was CD4+ T cells from PBMCs cultured with HCoV-OC43 spike peptides, taken after COVID-19 vaccination. Subset reported: HCoV-OC43 spike overlapping peptide pool stimulation. The receptor was derived from a human donor who received a COVID-19 vaccine. The chain recombines TRBV3-1 (or the pseudogene TRBV3-2) with TRBJ1-2, with D possibly matching TRBD1 (6 bases). The CDR3 here is CASSQSSGGAKGYTF. CDR3 bases: TGTGCCAGCAGCCAGTCCTCCGGGGGGGCGAAGGGCTACACCTTC.